This TCR beta chain was found in a study of CD8 T cells in Susac syndrome. An amount of RNA that ranged from roughly 0.45 to 1 ug was reverse transcribed with random hexamers. MiXCR, applied by TCRdb to the immunoSEQ multiplex PCR reads, yields one record per CDR3 protein. The sample shows under 85,000 distinct CDR3 sequences, approximately 96% of them seen only once. The multiple sclerosis controls were treatment-naive patients with relapsing-remitting disease that was stable or active. CDR3 size: 19 residues. V dropped 1 base and J dropped 0; count of bases not matched to a gene: 14. The germline gives CDR1 DFQATT, CDR2 SNEGSKA (reference sequence).

The rearrangement joins TRBV20-1 to TRBJ2-3; 9 positions agree with TRBD2. Material for sequencing was CD8+ T cells from PBMCs. This receptor was taken from a human donor with multiple sclerosis. Written as DNA, the CDR3 is TGCAGTGCTAGAGGGCAGCGGGAGGCCACCGCTTCTAGCACAGATACGCAGTATTTT. Its translation is CSARGQREATASSTDTQYF.